This passage covers 28 T cell receptor beta chains from one sample sequenced in a study of Graves' ophthalmopathy and Graves' hyperthyroidism. For repertoire sequencing, the TCR beta CDR3 regions were amplified from RNA transcripts. Investigators did first-round RT-PCR with HTBI primers, then second-round multiplex PCR. TCRdb re-analysed the multiplex PCR reads in MiXCR, keeping a single row per CDR3 protein. This sample has just over 600,000 distinct CDR3 sequences, with roughly 20% found just once. Material for sequencing was peripheral blood. Source of these receptors: a woman in her late teens or twenties with stable Graves' hyperthyroidism. Some clones in this sample may be carry-over from other donors' samples.

The V and J genes are TRBV4-1 and TRBJ1-3; possibly TRBD1 for D (5 bases). This CDR3 is 15 amino acids long. V gave up 0 bases and J gave up 4 bases, with 10 bases separating them. The germline V gene encodes CDR1 MGHRA and CDR2 YSYEKL. The CDR3 sequence: CASSQDTGDGNTIYF. For the CDR3, the DNA is TGCGCCAGCAGCCAAGATACCGGGGACGGAAACACCATATATTTT.

About this clonotype itself: The conserved phenylalanine or tryptophan is not found at the CDR3 terminus, so this likely reflects a read error. The V and J genes are TRBV4-3 and TRBJ2-2; D gene uncertain. V was clipped by 1 base and J by 3 bases, with 15 bases between them. The CDR3 is made up of 17 amino acids. CDR1 is LGHNA and CDR2 is YSLEER in the germline V gene. CDR3 nucleotides: TGCGCCAGCAGCCAAGTTGGTCCAGAAAGACACACCGGGGAGCTGTTTTCT. It specifies CASSQVGPERHTGELFS.

This clonotype was counted at least ten times. This chain connects TRBV6-2 or TRBV6-3 to TRBJ2-6; D call uncertain. Deletions cut 2 bases from V and 0 bases from J, with 5 bases between. This CDR3 region has 15 residues. CDR1 is MNHEY, CDR2 SVGEGT, per germline. Here the CDR3 DNA reads TGTGCCAGCAGTTACGACAACTCTGGGGCCAACGTCCTGACTTTC. This sequence encodes CASSYDNSGANVLTF.

The chain recombines TRBV6-5 with TRBJ1-3; TRBD1 matches 7 bases. Germline V lookup: CDR1 MNHEY, CDR2 SVGAGI. The V gene end was trimmed by 4 bases and the J gene end by 4 bases; junction bases not matched to a gene: 7. The CDR3 spans 15 residues. CDR3 amino acids: CASSSTGTAGNTIYF. The CDR3 region has the DNA TGTGCCAGCAGTTCCACCGGGACAGCCGGAAACACCATATATTTT.

This sequence joins TRBV2 and TRBJ1-2, with 10 nucleotides matching TRBD1. This CDR3 is 16 amino acids long. CDR1 and CDR2 from the germline V gene are SNHLY and FYNNEI. The V and J ends lost 6 bases and 4 bases, in that order; junction bases with no gene match: 11. CDR3 sequence reads: CASRADGTGVAYGYTF. CDR3 DNA: TGTGCCAGCAGGGCCGACGGGACAGGGGTGGCCTATGGCTACACCTTC.

This clonotype was counted ten times or more. This rearrangement joins TRBV6-4 to TRBJ1-3; tentatively, D is TRBD1 (5 bases). V lost 6 bases, J lost 0 bases, and 18 bases lay in between. CDR1 and CDR2 (germline): MRHNA, SNTAGT. The CDR3 is made up of 17 amino acids. The DNA for the CDR3 is TGTGCCAGCAGATCTTCTGTTGGGGGGTCCTCTGGAAACACCATATATTTT. As protein: CASRSSVGGSSGNTIYF.

This clonotype was seen only a few times. The chain is built from TRBV25-1 and TRBJ2-5; D is perhaps TRBD2 (6 bases). V shed 6 bases and J shed 1 base, with 12 bases lying between them. CDR3 size: 14 residues. The V gene's germline CDR1 is MGHDK and CDR2 SYGVNS. The CDR3 nucleotides read TGTGCCAGCAGGGAGGGAAGGGGCCAAGAGACCCAGTACTTC. Protein sequence: CASREGRGQETQYF.

This clonotype has at least ten counts. This chain joins TRBV9 and TRBJ2-5; D might be TRBD1 (6 bases). The CDR3 totals 17 residues. The germline gives CDR1 SGDLS, CDR2 YYNGEE. V was clipped by 2 bases and J by 2 bases, with 19 bases between them. The CDR3 here is CASSVTIQGKGQETQYF. The DNA for the CDR3 is TGTGCCAGCAGCGTCACGATTCAGGGGAAAGGGCAAGAGACCCAGTACTTC.

This clonotype appeared a few times. The genes are TRBV9 and TRBJ1-2; D is ambiguous. The length of the CDR3 is 12 residues. V lost 6 bases to trimming and J lost 8 bases, with 14 bases between them. Germline V CDR1 and CDR2: SGDLS, YYNGEE. This CDR3 is CASTREPGGYTF. The CDR3 nucleotides are TGTGCCAGCACCCGTGAGCCGGGCGGCTACACCTTC.

This chain links TRBV6-2 or TRBV6-3 with TRBJ1-5; D gene unclear. There are 16 residues in the CDR3. Per germline, CDR1 MNHEY and CDR2 SVGEGT. Trimming shortened V by 6 bases and J by 6 bases, and 21 bases separated the two germline ends. The CDR3 DNA follows: TGTGCCAGCAGCCAAGATGAGGCCCGGGTGGGTCAGCCCCAGCATTTT. Its translation is CASSQDEARVGQPQHF.

This clonotype was seen many times. The chain links TRBV18 to TRBJ2-5; tentative D call: TRBD2 (5 bases). V was trimmed by 4 bases and J by 5 bases, leaving 8 bases between them. Germline V gene data show CDR1 as KGHSH and CDR2 as LQKENI. This CDR3 contains 12 residues. This CDR3 is CASSRPGETQYF. The CDR3 DNA is TGTGCCAGCTCACGACCGGGGGAGACCCAGTACTTC.

V and J are TRBV28 and TRBJ2-7; 11 bases fit TRBD1. In germline, CDR1 is MDHEN, CDR2 SYDVKM. There are 15 residues in the CDR3. The V segment lost 2 bases and the J segment 6 bases; nucleotides outside the gene matches: 6. The CDR3 DNA is TGTGCCAGCAGTTTACCTACCGGGACAGGGGGCGAGCAGTACTTC. Its protein is CASSLPTGTGGEQYF.

In its sample, this clonotype was seen many times. The chain is built from TRBV6-5 and TRBJ2-3; no clear D gene. The CDR3 consists of 14 residues. Deletions cut 2 bases from V and 2 bases from J, with 8 bases between. Looked up from germline, CDR1 is MNHEY and CDR2 is SVGAGI. The chain's CDR3 is CASSYMGNTDTQYF. CDR3 coding DNA: TGTGCCAGCAGTTACATGGGAAACACAGATACGCAGTATTTT.

This clonotype was picked up a small number of times. The V and J genes are TRBV12-3 or TRBV12-4 and TRBJ2-5; D might be TRBD2 (6 bases). V dropped 10 bases and J dropped 4 bases, with 16 bases sitting between them. The CDR3 extends over 13 amino acids. CDR3 amino acids: CATLQGGGETQYF. Here the CDR3 DNA reads TGTGCCACGCTCCAGGGAGGAGGAGAGACCCAGTACTTC.

In this sample, this clonotype turned up many times. The rearrangement links TRBV12-3 or TRBV12-4 to TRBJ2-2; TRBD2 might be the D (5 bases). Trimming pared 3 bases from V and 4 bases from J, leaving 12 bases between. CDR3 length: 15 residues. In DNA, the CDR3 is TGTGCCAGCAGTTTTGCTAGCTGGGGCACCGGGGAGCTGTTTTTT. It is translated as CASSFASWGTGELFF.

This clonotype came up a few times. The chain couples TRBV24-1 to TRBJ2-4; TRBD1 matches 8 bases. Germline loops: CDR1 KGHDR, CDR2 SFDVKD. The CDR3 is 15 amino acids. The V segment lost 4 bases and the J segment 5 bases; nucleotides outside the gene matches: 6. CDR3 loop: CATSDPGQAQNIQYF. The CDR3 DNA reads as TGTGCCACCAGTGACCCGGGACAGGCGCAAAACATTCAGTACTTC.

The CDR3 loop reads CASSGSRETLSPLHF. As DNA, the CDR3 is TGTGCCAGCAGTGGATCGAGGGAGACCCTTTCACCCCTCCACTTT. V usage is TRBV12-3 or TRBV12-4 and J usage is TRBJ1-6; D remains ambiguous. The CDR3 contains 15 residues. The ends were cut back, 5 bases at V and 9 bases at J, with 17 bases in the middle.

This clonotype occurred a few times. The CDR3 sequence is CASSRDRVSPLHF. The CDR3 nucleotides read TGTGCCAGTAGCCGGGACAGAGTTTCACCCCTCCACTTT. The chain employs TRBV19 and TRBJ1-6, with TRBD1 identical over 7 bases. J lost 9 bases, V lost 6 bases, and 5 bases had no gene match. CDR3 length equals 13 residues. The V gene's germline CDR1 is LNHDA and CDR2 SQIVND (reference sequence).

This clonotype was picked up many times. CDR3 region: CASSYPLAGGPVTQYF. The CDR3 DNA sequence: TGTGCCAGCAGTTACCCCCTAGCGGGAGGGCCCGTGACCCAGTACTTC. The V gene is TRBV6-5, the J gene TRBJ2-5; 12 nucleotides line up with TRBD2. Germline V gene lookup returns CDR1 MNHEY and CDR2 SVGAGI. This CDR3 contains 16 residues. V lost 2 bases, J lost 7 bases, and 8 bases stayed unmatched.

The chain combines TRBV15 with TRBJ1-2, with a weak D call TRBD1 (6 bases). The CDR3 loop spans 14 amino acids. V was trimmed by 3 bases and J by 5 bases, leaving 13 bases between them. Germline V CDR1 and CDR2: LNHNV, YYDKDF (reference sequence). The CDR3 region is CATSRQRTVYGYTF. Here the CDR3 DNA reads TGTGCCACCAGCAGGCAAAGGACAGTTTATGGCTACACCTTC.

There are a few counts of this clonotype. The chain couples TRBV3-1 to TRBJ2-7; unclear D gene. Per the germline V gene, CDR1 is LGHDT and CDR2 is YNNKEL (reference sequence). This CDR3 is 16 amino acids long. Trimming left V 0 bases short and J 0 bases short, with 12 bases between. CDR3 coding DNA: TGTGCCAGCAGCCAAGATCTCCCCTCAGACTCCTACGAGCAGTACTTC. It specifies CASSQDLPSDSYEQYF.

V and J are TRBV11-2 and TRBJ1-2; 9 bases line up with TRBD1. The CDR3 has 15 residues. The J segment lost 8 bases and the V segment lost 5 bases, leaving 12 bases of the junction unmatched. The germline V gene encodes CDR1 SGHAT and CDR2 FQNNGV. CDR3 sequence reads: CASSQDRTGAWGYTF. The CDR3 coding sequence is TGTGCCAGCAGCCAAGATCGGACAGGGGCCTGGGGCTACACCTTC. Supplemented by reference TRBV11-2 and TRBJ1-2, the full variable domain reads EAGVAQSPRYKIIEKRQSVAFWCNPISGHATLYWYQQILGQGPKLLIQFQNNGVVDDSQLPKDRFSAERLKGVDSTLKIQPAKLEDSAVYLCASSQDRTGAWGYTFGSGTRLTVV.

J is TRBJ1-5 and V is TRBV20-1; possibly TRBD1 for D (5 bases). V dropped 2 bases and J dropped 4 bases, with 9 bases sitting between them. The CDR3 is 13 residues long. Per germline, CDR1 DFQATT and CDR2 SNEGSKA (reference sequence). Written as DNA, the CDR3 is TGCAGTGCTAGAAACAGGTGGAATCAGCCCCAGCATTTT. It yields the protein CSARNRWNQPQHF.

This clonotype was recorded at least ten times. V gene TRBV4-1 combines with J gene TRBJ1-2; no clear D gene. The CDR3 spans 15 residues. The V gene lost 1 base and the J gene lost 3 bases, with 12 bases spanning the gap. Germline V gives CDR1 MGHRA, CDR2 YSYEKL. CDR3 nucleotide sequence: TGCGCCAGCAGCCAAGTTGTGGTTTTGGACTATGGCTACACCTTC. Translation: CASSQVVVLDYGYTF.

The sample holds many counts of this clonotype. The chain is built from TRBV19 and TRBJ1-2, with D perhaps matching TRBD1 (5 bases). The CDR3 has 13 amino acids. With 9 bases removed from V and 5 bases from J, the gap between germline ends came to 16 bases. The germline gives CDR1 LNHDA, CDR2 SQIVND (reference sequence). The CDR3 here is CASLRDPAYGYTF. CDR3 DNA: TGTGCCAGCCTCAGGGATCCCGCGTATGGCTACACCTTC. The variable domain in full, completed from reference TRBV19 and TRBJ1-2, reads DGGITQSPKYLFRKEGQNVTLSCEQNLNHDAMYWYRQDPGQGLRLIYYSQIVNDFQKGDIAEGYSVSREKKESFPLTVTSAQKNPTAFYLCASLRDPAYGYTFGSGTRLTVV.

This clonotype was found many times. The rearrangement uses TRBV29-1 and TRBJ1-1; the D gene is possibly TRBD1 (5 bases). Trimming pared 0 bases from V and 7 bases from J, leaving 12 bases between. The germline V gene encodes CDR1 SQVTM and CDR2 ANQGSEA. The CDR3 spans 13 residues. The CDR3 DNA sequence: TGCAGCGTTGAAGATCTGGGGGTCGGTGAAGCTTTCTTT. This encodes CSVEDLGVGEAFF.

This clonotype was observed at least ten times. The rearrangement links TRBV7-2 to TRBJ1-5; possibly TRBD1 for D (5 bases). The CDR3 is 15 amino acids. Trimming left V 5 bases short and J 6 bases short, with 17 bases between. Germline V gene sequence: CDR1 SGHTA, CDR2 FQGNSA. The CDR3 bases are TGTGCCAGCAGCCTCTGGGACTTTTTGGGTCAGCCCCAGCATTTT. Translating it yields CASSLWDFLGQPQHF.

At least ten counts were recorded for this clonotype. V gene TRBV25-1 combines with J gene TRBJ2-6; D is unresolved. The CDR3 runs 13 residues. Per the germline V gene, CDR1 is MGHDK and CDR2 is SYGVNS. V was clipped by 6 bases and J by 4 bases, with 7 bases between them. DNA for the CDR3: TGTGCCAGCAGGGGGTTAGGGGCCAACGTCCTGACTTTC. Protein: CASRGLGANVLTF.